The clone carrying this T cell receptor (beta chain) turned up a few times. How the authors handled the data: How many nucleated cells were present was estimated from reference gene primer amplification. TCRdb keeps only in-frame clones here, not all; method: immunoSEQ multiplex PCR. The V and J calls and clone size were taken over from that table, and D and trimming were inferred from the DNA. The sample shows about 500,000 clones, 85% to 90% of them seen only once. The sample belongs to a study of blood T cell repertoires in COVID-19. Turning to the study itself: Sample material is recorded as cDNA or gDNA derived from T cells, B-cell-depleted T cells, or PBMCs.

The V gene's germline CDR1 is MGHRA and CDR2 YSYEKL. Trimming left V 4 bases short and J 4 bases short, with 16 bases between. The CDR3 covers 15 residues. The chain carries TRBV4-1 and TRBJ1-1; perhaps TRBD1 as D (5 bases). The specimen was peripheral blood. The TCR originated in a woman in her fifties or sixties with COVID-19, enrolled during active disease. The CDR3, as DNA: TGCGCCAGCAGCCCGCTGGGACTTGGGGGCACTGAAGCTTTCTTT. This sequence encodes CASSPLGLGGTEAFF.